This record looks at one TCR beta chain sequence and its context. Its antigen is currently unknown. These data belong to a study of T cell responses to AZD1222 COVID-19 vaccine. General observations from the study: Elevations in Spike-specific TCR breadth and depth followed administration of two AZD1222 doses. Baseline antibody screening turned up just a handful of seropositive AZD1222 recipients.

The repertoire was sequenced with immunoSEQ multiplex PCR; TCRdb's copy has only in-frame clones and lacks some. In the table there are some 110,000 clones, 75% to 90% of which are singletons. The sequencing here drew on peripheral blood, taken 28 days after the second AZD1222 dose. The clonotype originates from an adult who received the AZD1222 COVID-19 vaccine.

CDR3 in amino acids: CASSLMGGAQETQYF. CDR3 DNA: TGCGCCAGCAGCTTGATGGGAGGGGCCCAAGAGACCCAGTACTTC. This sequence joins TRBV5-1 and TRBJ2-5, with 7 bases matching TRBD2. The CDR3 totals 15 residues. Germline CDR1 is SGHRS and CDR2 is YFSETQ. Trimming cost V 1 base and J 1 base; bases outside gene matches: 4.